This T cell receptor beta chain was found in a study of Ad26.COV2.S vaccination and SARS-CoV-2 variants. Across the whole study: A COV1001 Ad26.COV2.S trial-arm participant provided the sample. Ad26.COV2.S, an intramuscular injection, was given once or twice 56 days apart. Overall study findings and caveats: Comparable non-spike TCR breadth was observed in vaccine and placebo recipients.

This clone came up once. Its antigen is unknown. Treatment of the sample: about 20 received Ad26.COV2.S at low or high dose, single or two shots; five or six received placebo; per-sample allocation not given. It was on day 63 after the first vaccine or placebo injection that samples were taken. Sequencing was performed with immunoSEQ multiplex PCR; in TCRdb, only in-frame clones are kept and a portion is missing. The data contain about 350,000 clones, about 89% of them seen just once; the ten biggest clones take up approximately 5%. The V gene's germline CDR1 is SGHRS and CDR2 YFSETQ. J was trimmed by 3 bases and V by 1 base; bases with no gene match: 2. The CDR3 has 14 amino acids.

The gene calls are TRBV5-1 and TRBJ2-7; 9 nucleotides align to TRBD1. The specimen comprised peripheral blood, sampled in a trial of Ad26.COV2.S vaccine versus placebo. This sequence originates from a person aged 18-65 years who received the Ad26.COV2.S COVID-19 vaccine or a placebo. The DNA of the CDR3 is TGCGCCAGCAGCTTGCGGACAGGGGACTACGAGCAGTACTTC. Translation gives CASSLRTGDYEQYF.